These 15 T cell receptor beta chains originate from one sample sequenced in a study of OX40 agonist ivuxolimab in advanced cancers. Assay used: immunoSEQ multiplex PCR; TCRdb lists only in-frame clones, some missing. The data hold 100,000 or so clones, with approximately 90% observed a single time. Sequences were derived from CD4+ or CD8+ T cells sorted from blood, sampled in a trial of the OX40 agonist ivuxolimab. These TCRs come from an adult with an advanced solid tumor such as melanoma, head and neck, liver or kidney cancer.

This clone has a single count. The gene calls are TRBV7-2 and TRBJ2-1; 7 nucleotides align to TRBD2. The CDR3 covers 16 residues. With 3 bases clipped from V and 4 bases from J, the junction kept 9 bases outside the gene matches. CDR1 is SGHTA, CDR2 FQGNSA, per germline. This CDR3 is CASSLSSGGPYNEQFF. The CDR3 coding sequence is TGTGCCAGCAGCTTGTCTAGCGGAGGTCCGTACAATGAGCAGTTCTTC. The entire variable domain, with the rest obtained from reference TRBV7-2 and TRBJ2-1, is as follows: GAGVSQSPSNKVTEKGKDVELRCDPISGHTALYWYRQSLGQGLEFLIYFQGNSAPDKSGLPSDRFSAERTGGSVSTLTIQRTQQEDSAVYLCASSLSSGGPYNEQFFGPGTRLTVL.

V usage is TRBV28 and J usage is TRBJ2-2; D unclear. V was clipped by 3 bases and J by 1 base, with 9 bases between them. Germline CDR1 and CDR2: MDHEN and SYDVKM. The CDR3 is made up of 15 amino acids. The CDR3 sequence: CASSFVGLNTGELFF. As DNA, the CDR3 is TGTGCCAGCAGTTTTGTAGGGCTGAACACCGGGGAGCTGTTTTTT. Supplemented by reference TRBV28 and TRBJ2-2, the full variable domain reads DVKVTQSSRYLVKRTGEKVFLECVQDMDHENMFWYRQDPGLGLRLIYFSYDVKMKEKGDIPEGYSVSREKKERFSLILESASTNQTSMYLCASSFVGLNTGELFFGEGSRLTVL.

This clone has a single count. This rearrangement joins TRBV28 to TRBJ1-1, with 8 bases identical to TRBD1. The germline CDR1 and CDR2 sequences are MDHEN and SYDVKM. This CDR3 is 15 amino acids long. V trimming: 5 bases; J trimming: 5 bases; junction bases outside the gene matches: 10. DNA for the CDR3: TGTGCCAGCAGTGCTCCAGGGGGCGCGAAAACTGAAGCTTTCTTT. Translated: CASSAPGGAKTEAFF.

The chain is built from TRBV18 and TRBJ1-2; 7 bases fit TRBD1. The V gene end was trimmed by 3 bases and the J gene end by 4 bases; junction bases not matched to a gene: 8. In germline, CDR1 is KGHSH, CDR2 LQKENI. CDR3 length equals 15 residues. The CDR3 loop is CASSPSEGAGYGYTF. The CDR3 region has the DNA TGTGCCAGCTCACCCTCCGAGGGGGCGGGCTATGGCTACACCTTC.

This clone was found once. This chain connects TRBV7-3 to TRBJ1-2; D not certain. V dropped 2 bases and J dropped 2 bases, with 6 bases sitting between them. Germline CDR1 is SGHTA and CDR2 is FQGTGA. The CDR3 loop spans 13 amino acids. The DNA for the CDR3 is TGTGCCAGCAGCTTATCGGAGAACTATGGCTACACCTTC. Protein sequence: CASSLSENYGYTF.

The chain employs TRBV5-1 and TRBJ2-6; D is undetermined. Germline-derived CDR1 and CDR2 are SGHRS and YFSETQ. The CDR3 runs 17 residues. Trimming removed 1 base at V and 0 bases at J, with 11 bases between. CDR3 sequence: CASSLYLGNSGANVLTF. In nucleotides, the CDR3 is TGCGCCAGCAGCTTGTACCTGGGGAACTCTGGGGCCAACGTCCTGACTTTC.

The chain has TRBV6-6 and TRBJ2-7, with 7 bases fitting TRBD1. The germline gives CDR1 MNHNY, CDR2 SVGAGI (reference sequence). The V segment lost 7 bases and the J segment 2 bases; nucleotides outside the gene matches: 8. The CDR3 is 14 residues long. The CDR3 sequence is CASTAGGKPYEQYF. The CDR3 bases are TGTGCCAGCACCGCAGGGGGAAAGCCCTACGAGCAGTACTTC.

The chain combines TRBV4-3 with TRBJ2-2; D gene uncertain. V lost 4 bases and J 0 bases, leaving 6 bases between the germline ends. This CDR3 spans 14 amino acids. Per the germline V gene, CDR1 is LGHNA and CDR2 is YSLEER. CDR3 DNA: TGCGCCAGCAGCCTACGAGCGAACACCGGGGAGCTGTTTTTT. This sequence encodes CASSLRANTGELFF.

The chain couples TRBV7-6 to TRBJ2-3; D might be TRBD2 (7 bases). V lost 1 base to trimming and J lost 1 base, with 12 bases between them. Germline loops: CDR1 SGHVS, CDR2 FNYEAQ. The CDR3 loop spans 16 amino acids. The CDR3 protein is CASSLDREGGTDTQYF. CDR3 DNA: TGTGCCAGCAGCTTAGACAGGGAGGGGGGCACAGATACGCAGTATTTT.

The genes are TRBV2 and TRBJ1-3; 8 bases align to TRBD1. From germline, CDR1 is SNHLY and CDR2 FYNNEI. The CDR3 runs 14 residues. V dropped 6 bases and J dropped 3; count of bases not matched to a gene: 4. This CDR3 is CASRPDRGGNTIYF. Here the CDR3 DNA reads TGTGCCAGCAGGCCAGACAGGGGTGGAAACACCATATATTTT. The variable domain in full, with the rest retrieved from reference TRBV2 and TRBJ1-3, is EPEVTQTPSHQVTQMGQEVILRCVPISNHLYFYWYRQILGQKVEFLVSFYNNEISEKSEIFDDQFSVERPDGSNFTLKIRSTKLEDSAMYFCASRPDRGGNTIYFGEGSWLTVV.

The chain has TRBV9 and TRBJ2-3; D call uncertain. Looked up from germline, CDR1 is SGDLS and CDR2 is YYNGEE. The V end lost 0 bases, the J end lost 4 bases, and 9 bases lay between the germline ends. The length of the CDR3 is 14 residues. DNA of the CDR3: TGTGCCAGCAGCGTAGGGATCTCCCCAGATACGCAGTATTTT. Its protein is CASSVGISPDTQYF.

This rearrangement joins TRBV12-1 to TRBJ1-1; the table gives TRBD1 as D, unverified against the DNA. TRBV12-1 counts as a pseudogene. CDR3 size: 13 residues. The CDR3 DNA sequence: TGTGCCAGCAGCTTTGCCGGGACAGCGGGAGCTTTCTTT. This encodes CASSFAGTAGAFF.

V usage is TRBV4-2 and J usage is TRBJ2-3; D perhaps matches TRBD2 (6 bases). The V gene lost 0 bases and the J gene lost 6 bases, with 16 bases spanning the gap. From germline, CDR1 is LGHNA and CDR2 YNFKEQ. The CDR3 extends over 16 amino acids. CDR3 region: CASSQDGALASDTQYF. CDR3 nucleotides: TGTGCCAGCAGCCAAGATGGGGCACTAGCATCGGATACGCAGTATTTT.

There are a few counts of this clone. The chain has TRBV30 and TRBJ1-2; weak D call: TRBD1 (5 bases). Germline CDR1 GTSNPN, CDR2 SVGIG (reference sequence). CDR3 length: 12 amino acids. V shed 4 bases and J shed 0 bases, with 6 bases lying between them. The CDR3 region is CAWKGTNYGYTF. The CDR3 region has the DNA TGTGCCTGGAAGGGGACTAACTATGGCTACACCTTC.

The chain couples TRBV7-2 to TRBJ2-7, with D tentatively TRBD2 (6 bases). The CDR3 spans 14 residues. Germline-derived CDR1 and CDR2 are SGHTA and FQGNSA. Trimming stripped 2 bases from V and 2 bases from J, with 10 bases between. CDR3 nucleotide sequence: TGTGCCAGCAGCTTATTGGGGGGTACCTACGAGCAGTACTTC. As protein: CASSLLGGTYEQYF. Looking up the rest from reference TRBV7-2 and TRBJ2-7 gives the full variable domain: GAGVSQSPSNKVTEKGKDVELRCDPISGHTALYWYRQSLGQGLEFLIYFQGNSAPDKSGLPSDRFSAERTGGSVSTLTIQRTQQEDSAVYLCASSLLGGTYEQYFGPGTRLTVT.